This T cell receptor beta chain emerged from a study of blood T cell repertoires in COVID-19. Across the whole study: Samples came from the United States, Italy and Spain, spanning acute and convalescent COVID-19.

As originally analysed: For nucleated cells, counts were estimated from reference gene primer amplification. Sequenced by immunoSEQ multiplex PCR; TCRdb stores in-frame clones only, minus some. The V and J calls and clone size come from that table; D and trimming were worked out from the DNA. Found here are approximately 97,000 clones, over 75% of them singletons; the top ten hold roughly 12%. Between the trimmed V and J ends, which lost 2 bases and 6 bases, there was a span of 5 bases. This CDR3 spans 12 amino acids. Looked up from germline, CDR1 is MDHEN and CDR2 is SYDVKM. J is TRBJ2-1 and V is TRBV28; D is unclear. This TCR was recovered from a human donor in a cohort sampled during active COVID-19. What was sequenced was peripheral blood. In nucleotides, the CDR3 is TGTGCCAGCAGTTTACCTCCCAATGAGCAGTTCTTC. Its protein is CASSLPPNEQFF.